This TCR beta chain originates from a study of HIV-infected children after antiretroviral therapy interruption. Across the whole study: Children were on planned treatment interruption or continuous treatment. Continuous-treatment children had median age around 8 years, interruption roughly 10 years.

V lost 4 bases and J lost 5, with 15 bases in between. The CDR3 runs 15 residues. Germline values: CDR1 SGHRS, CDR2 YFSETQ. This clonotype was seen repeatedly, ten times or more. Unique molecular identifiers were included in an RNA-based 3' RACE TCR library. TCRdb reprocessed the 3' RACE reads with MiXCR, giving one entry per CDR3 protein. The sample records tens of thousands of distinct CDR3 sequences, approximately 7% being singletons. Treatment described: PENTA 11 planned treatment interruption arm or continuous ART arm. This clonotype was sampled from a pool of human donors with HIV. The chain carries TRBV5-1 and TRBJ2-2; a possible D gene is TRBD1 (6 bases). Source: CD45RA+ CD4+ T cells from PBMCs, pooled from several time points, taken from a donor given antiretroviral therapy, either interrupted or continuous. Subset in this sample: naive CD4+ CD45RA+ CD45RO- T cells. CDR3 in DNA: TGCGCCAGCAGCGCGAACGACAGGTCAACCGGGGAGCTGTTTTTT. Residues: CASSANDRSTGELFF.